This T cell receptor beta chain emerged from a study of chemoradiotherapy in HPV16-positive cancers. Across the whole study: Candidate HPV-specific T-cell clones and common TCR motifs came from functional assays in a couple of HPV16-positive patients.

Trimming took off 5 bases at V and 12 bases at J, with 23 bases between the two ends. From germline, CDR1 is MNHEY and CDR2 SMNVEV (reference sequence). The CDR3 contains 16 residues. Repeated repertoire sampling spanned the course of chemoradiotherapy. Here immunoSEQ multiplex PCR was the method, and the copy in TCRdb shows in-frame clones only, minus some. The table includes about 25,000 clones, around nine tenths detected once. The receptor's source is a human donor with HPV-associated anogenital cancer. V usage is TRBV27 and J usage is TRBJ1-6; D ambiguous. The input for sequencing was blood, taken from a patient who underwent chemoradiotherapy. CDR3 sequence (DNA): TGTGCCAGCAGTCCCTCCGGAGCTGCGTCCCCCGGACCCCTCCACTTT. Protein sequence: CASSPSGAASPGPLHF.